This T cell receptor (beta chain) was captured in a study of blood T cell repertoires in COVID-19. Study-level information: Acute and convalescent COVID-19 specimens originated in the United States, Italy and Spain.

While infection was still active, Seattle patients were enrolled and then followed longitudinally. The V end lost 6 bases, the J end lost 7 bases, and 18 bases lay between the germline ends. CDR1 and CDR2 from the germline V gene are SQVTM and ANQGSEA. The CDR3 is made up of 13 amino acids. Clones were read by immunoSEQ multiplex PCR, and TCRdb kept only the in-frame ones, dropping some. Counted here are 200,000 to 300,000 clones, roughly 86% occurring once; the ten biggest clones make up roughly 4.9%. The chain recombines TRBV29-1 with TRBJ1-2, with D possibly being TRBD1 (5 bases). The TCR sequence derives from a woman aged 60-70 years with COVID-19, enrolled during active disease. Sequencing used peripheral blood. CDR3: CSVGRAGLSGYTF. The DNA of the CDR3 is TGCAGCGTCGGGAGGGCAGGGTTGAGTGGCTACACCTTC. Drawing the rest from reference TRBV29-1 and TRBJ1-2, the complete variable domain is SAVISQKPSRDICQRGTSLTIQCQVDSQVTMMFWYRQQPGQSLTLIATANQGSEATYESGFVIDKFPISRPNLTFSTLTVSNMSPEDSSIYLCSVGRAGLSGYTFGSGTRLTVV.